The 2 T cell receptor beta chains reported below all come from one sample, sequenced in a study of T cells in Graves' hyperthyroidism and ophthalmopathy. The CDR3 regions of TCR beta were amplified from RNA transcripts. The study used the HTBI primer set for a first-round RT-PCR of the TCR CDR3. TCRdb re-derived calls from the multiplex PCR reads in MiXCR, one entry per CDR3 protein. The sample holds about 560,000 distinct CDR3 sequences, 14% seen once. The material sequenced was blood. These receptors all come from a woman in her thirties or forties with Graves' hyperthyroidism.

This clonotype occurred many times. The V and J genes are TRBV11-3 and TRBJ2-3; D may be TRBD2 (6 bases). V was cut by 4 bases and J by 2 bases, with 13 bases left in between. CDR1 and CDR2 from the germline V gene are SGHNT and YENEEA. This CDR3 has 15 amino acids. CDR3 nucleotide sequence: TGTGCCAGCAGCTCCCCCGGAGGGTACACAGATACGCAGTATTTT. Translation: CASSSPGGYTDTQYF.

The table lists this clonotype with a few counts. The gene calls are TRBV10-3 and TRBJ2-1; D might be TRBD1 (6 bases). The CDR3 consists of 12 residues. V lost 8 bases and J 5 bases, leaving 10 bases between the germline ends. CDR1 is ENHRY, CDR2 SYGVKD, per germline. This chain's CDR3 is CAIGTHNNEQFF. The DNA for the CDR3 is TGTGCCATCGGGACACATAACAATGAGCAGTTCTTC.